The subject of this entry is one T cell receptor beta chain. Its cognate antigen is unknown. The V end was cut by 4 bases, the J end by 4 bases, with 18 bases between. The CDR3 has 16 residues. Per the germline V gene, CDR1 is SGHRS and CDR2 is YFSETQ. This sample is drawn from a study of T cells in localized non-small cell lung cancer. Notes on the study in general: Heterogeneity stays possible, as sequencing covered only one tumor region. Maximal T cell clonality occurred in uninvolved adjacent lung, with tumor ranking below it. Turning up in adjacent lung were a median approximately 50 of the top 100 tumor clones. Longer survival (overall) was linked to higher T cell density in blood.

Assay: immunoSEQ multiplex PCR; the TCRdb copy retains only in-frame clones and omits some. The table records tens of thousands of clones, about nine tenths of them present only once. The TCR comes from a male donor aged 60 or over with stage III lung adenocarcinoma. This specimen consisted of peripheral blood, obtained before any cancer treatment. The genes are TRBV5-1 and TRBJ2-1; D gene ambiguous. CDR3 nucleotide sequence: TGCGCCAGCAGCCAAATAGAGGACCTTGGTTACAATGAGCAGTTCTTC. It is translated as CASSQIEDLGYNEQFF.